This TCR beta chain was identified during a study of blood T cell repertoires in COVID-19. Study details: T cells, B-cell-depleted T cells, or PBMCs supplied cDNA or gDNA.

Trimming removed 0 bases from V and 2 bases from J, with 4 bases in between. Looked up from germline, CDR1 is SGHVS and CDR2 is FNYEAQ. The CDR3 sequence is 14 residues long. Repertoires were generated with immunoSEQ multiplex PCR, while TCRdb's copy carries only in-frame clones and drops some. The profile shows more than 100,000 clones, around 81% of them singletons. This TCR came from a woman aged 60-75 years with active or convalescent COVID-19. Sequencing used peripheral blood. V gene TRBV7-6 combines with J gene TRBJ2-2, with unresolved D. CDR3 DNA sequence: TGTGCCAGCAGCTTAGCGAGCAACACCGGGGAGCTGTTTTTT. It encodes CASSLASNTGELFF.